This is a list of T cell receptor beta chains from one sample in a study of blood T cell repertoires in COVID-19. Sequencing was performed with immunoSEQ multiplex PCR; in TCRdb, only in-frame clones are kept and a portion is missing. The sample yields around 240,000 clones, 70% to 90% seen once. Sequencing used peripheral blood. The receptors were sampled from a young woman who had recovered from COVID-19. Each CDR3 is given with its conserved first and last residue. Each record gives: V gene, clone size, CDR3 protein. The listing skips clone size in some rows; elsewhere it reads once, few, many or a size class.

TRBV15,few,CATSTNSGGGFF
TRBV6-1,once,CASSDFSGVQSGANVLTF
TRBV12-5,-,CASGPKLADYLRADTQYF
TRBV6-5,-,CASKASQFEQFF
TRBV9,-,CASSPTGDSYNEQFF
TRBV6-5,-,CASSWGPQANQPQHF
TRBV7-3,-,CASSLDRGADTQYF
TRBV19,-,CASSYTSGGYNEQFF
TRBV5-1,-,CASSVPSGVGDTEAFF
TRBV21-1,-,CASSTFLRNPNYEQYF
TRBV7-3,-,CASSSMTTGSGANVLTF
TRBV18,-,CASSPGPSSYNEQFF
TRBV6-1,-,CASSGRRGASYNEQFF
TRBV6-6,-,CASGIGGLSNQPQHF
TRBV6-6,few,CASRSDSSSGNTIYF
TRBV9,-,CASSAGQDGETQYF
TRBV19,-,CASSKRLDSPGLAYEQYF
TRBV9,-,CASSPGTGAYEQYF
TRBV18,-,CASSPLPAQTSGNTIYF
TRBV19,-,CASSRSGGQTGLPEAFF
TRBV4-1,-,CASAGDGFLNTGELFF
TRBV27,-,CASRHEGRVQANVLTF
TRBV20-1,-,CSASEVYEQYF
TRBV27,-,CASSLQGAREAFF
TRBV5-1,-,CASSLRQTATNEKLFF
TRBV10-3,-,CAISEWTDTGELFF
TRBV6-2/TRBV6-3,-,CASSTINPRGQTNEKLFF
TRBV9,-,CASSQGGSRPSGYTF
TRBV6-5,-,CASSYGQGSSPLHF
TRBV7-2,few,CASSLNRGSGELFF
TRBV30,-,CAWSVGAGEGFF
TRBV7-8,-,CASSLGSGGSQPQHF
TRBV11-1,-,CASSWTSGGRNEQFF
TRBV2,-,CASSAEDGETQYF
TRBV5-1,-,CASSLAGSNYEQYF
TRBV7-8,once,CASSLTGGADGYTF
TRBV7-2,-,CASSGGVLETQYF
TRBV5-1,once,CASSLDSYEQFF
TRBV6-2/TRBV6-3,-,CASSYKRGYTDTQYF
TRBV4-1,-,CASSQLGTREYNEQFF
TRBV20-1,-,CSASIAGFSYNEQFF
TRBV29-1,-,CSVDGDRIPYEQYF
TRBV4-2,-,CASSQNSRGSSYEQYF
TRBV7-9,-,CASSPPPSGANVLTF
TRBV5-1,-,CASSLASKVSDTQYF
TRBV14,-,CASSQDFQEGTDTQYF
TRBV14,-,CASSQGSLGQENF
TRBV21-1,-,CASSTLGEDLPQETQYF
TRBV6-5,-,CASSLPGLAGEDTQYF
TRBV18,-,CASSPGLTSTDTQYF
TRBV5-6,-,CASSLGTGGNQPQHF
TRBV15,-,CATSRAWTGGYNEQFF
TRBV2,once,CASSSGAVGEKLFF
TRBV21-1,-,CASPSGGWVSGANVLTF
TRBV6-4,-,CASSDRGQSTDTQYF
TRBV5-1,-,CASSLVGTGIEVEAFF
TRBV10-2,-,CASVAQRNSPLHF
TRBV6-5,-,CASSYGPDFSTDTQYF
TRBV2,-,CASSEAEGGGYEQYF